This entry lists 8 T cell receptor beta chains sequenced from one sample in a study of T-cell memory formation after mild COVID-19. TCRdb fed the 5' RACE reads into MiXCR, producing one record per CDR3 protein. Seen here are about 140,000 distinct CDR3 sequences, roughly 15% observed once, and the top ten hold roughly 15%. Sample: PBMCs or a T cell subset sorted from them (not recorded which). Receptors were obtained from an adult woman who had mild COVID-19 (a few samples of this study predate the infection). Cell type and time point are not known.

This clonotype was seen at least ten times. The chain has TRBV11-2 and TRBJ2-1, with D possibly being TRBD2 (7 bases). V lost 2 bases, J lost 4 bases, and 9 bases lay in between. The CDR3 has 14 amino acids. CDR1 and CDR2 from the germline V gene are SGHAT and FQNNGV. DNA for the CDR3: TGTGCCAGCAGCTTAAGGGGGGGATACAATGAGCAGTTCTTC. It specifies CASSLRGGYNEQFF.

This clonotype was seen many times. The CDR3 nucleotides read TGCGCCAGCAGCTTGGGGACTAGCGGGGCAGATACGCAGTATTTT. It encodes CASSLGTSGADTQYF. This chain uses TRBV5-1 with TRBJ2-3, with 12 bases matching TRBD2. V shed 0 bases and J 4 bases; nucleotides not matched to a gene: 0. This CDR3 region has 15 residues. Germline loops: CDR1 SGHRS, CDR2 YFSETQ.

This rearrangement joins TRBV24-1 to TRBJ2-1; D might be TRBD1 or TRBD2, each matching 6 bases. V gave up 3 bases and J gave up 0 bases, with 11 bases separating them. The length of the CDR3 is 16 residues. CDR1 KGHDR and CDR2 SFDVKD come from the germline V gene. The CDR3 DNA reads TGTGCCACCAGTGATGTCGGGGGCGGCTCCTACAATGAGCAGTTCTTC. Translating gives CATSDVGGGSYNEQFF.

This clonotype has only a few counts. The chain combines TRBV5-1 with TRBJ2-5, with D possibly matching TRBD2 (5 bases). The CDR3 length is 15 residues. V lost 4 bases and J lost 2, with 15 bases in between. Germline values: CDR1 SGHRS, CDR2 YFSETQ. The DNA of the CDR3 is TGCGCCAGCAGCCCGCTCTCCCGGACTCAAGAGACCCAGTACTTC. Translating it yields CASSPLSRTQETQYF.

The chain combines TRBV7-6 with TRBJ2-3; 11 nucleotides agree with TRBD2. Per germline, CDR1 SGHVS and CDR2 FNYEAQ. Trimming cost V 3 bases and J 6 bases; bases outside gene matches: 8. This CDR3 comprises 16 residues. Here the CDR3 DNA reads TGTGCCAGCAGCTTTAATAGCGGGAGGGCGGGGGATACGCAGTATTTT. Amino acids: CASSFNSGRAGDTQYF.

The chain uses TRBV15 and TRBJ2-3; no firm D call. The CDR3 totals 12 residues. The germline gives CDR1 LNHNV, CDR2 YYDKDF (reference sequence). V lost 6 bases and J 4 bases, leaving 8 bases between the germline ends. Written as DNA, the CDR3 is TGTGCCACCAGGACCCCCCCAGATACGCAGTATTTT. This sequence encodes CATRTPPDTQYF.

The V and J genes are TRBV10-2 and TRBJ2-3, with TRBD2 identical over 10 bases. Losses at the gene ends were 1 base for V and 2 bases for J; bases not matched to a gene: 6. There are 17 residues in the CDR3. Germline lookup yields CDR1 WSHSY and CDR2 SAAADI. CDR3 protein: CASSEWASGSNTDTQYF. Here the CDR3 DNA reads TGCGCCAGCAGTGAGTGGGCTAGCGGGAGTAACACAGATACGCAGTATTTT.

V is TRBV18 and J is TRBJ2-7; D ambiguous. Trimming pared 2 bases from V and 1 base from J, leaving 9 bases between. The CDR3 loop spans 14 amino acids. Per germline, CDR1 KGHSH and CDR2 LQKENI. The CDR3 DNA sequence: TGTGCCAGCTCACCATCGGCCCGATCCTACGAGCAGTACTTC. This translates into CASSPSARSYEQYF.